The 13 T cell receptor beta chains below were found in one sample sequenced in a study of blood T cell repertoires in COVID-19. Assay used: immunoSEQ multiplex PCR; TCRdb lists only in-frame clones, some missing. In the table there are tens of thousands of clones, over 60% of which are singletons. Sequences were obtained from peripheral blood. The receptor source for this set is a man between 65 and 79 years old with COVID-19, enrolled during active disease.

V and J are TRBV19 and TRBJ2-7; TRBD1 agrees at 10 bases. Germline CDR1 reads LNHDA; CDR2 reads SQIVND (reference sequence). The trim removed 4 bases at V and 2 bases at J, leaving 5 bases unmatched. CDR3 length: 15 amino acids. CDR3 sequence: CASSRGQGEAYEQYF. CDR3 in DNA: TGTGCCAGTAGTAGAGGACAGGGGGAGGCCTACGAGCAGTACTTC.

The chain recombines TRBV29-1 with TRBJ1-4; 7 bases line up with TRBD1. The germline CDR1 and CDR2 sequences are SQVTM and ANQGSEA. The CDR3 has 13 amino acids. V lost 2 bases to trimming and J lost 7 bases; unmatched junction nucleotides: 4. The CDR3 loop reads CSVEWQGVEKLFF. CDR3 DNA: TGCAGCGTTGAATGGCAGGGGGTTGAAAAACTGTTTTTT.

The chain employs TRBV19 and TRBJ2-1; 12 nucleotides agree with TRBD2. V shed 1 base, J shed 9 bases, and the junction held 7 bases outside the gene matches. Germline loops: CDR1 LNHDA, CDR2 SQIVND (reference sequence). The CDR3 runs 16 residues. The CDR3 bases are TGTGCCAGTAGTATAGGACTAGCGGGAGTAGCGGGTGAGCAGTTCTTC. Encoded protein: CASSIGLAGVAGEQFF.

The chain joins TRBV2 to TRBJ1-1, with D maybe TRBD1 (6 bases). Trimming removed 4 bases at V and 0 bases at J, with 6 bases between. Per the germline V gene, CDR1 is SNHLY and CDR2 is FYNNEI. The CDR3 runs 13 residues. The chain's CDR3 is CASSGQVNTEAFF. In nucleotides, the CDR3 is TGTGCCAGCAGTGGACAGGTGAACACTGAAGCTTTCTTT.

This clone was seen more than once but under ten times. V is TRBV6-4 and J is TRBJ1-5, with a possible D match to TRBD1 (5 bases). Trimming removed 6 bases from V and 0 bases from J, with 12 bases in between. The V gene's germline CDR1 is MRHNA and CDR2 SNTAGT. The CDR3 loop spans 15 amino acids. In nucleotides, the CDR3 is TGTGCCAGCAGGAGGGACTACACTAGCAATCAGCCCCAGCATTTT. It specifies CASRRDYTSNQPQHF.

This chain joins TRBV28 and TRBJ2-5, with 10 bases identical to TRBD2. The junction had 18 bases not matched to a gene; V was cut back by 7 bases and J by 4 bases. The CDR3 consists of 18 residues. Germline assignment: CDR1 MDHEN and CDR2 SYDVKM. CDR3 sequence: CASTGWGLSGRARETQYF. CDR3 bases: TGTGCCAGCACCGGGTGGGGCCTAAGCGGGAGGGCCCGAGAGACCCAGTACTTC.

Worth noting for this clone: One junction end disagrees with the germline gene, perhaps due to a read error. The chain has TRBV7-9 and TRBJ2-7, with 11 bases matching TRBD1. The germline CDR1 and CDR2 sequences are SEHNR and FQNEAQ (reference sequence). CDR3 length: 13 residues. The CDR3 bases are TGTGCCAGCAGCAAATCCGGGACAGGGGGTCCCCGCTTC. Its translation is CASSKSGTGGPRF.

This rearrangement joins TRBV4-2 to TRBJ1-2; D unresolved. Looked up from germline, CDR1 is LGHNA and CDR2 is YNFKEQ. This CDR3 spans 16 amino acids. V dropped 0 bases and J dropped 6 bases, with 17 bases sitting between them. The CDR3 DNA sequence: TGTGCCAGCAGCCAAGATCCTGGCGGCGAGCGGAATGGCTACACCTTC. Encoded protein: CASSQDPGGERNGYTF.

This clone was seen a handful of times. The CDR3, as DNA: TGTGCCAGTAGTATCCAGGGATCTGGGGCCAACGTCCTGACTTTC. This gives the protein CASSIQGSGANVLTF. The chain combines TRBV19 with TRBJ2-6; TRBD1 might be the D (5 bases). The CDR3 consists of 15 residues. Between the trimmed V and J ends, which lost 3 bases and 1 base, there was a span of 7 bases. The germline CDR1 and CDR2 sequences are LNHDA and SQIVND (reference sequence). Drawing the rest from reference TRBV19 and TRBJ2-6, the complete variable domain is DGGITQSPKYLFRKEGQNVTLSCEQNLNHDAMYWYRQDPGQGLRLIYYSQIVNDFQKGDIAEGYSVSREKKESFPLTVTSAQKNPTAFYLCASSIQGSGANVLTFGAGSRLTVL.

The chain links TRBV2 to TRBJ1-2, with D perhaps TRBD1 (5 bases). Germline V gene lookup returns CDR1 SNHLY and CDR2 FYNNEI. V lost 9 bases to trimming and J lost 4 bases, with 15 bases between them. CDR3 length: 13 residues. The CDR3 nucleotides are TGTGCCAGTCGAAAGGACACCACCTATGGCTACACCTTC. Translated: CASRKDTTYGYTF.

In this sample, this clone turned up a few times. CDR3 in amino acids: CASSEAEASGSTDTQYF. The DNA of the CDR3 is TGTGCCAGCAGTGAGGCAGAGGCTAGCGGTAGCACAGATACGCAGTATTTT. The chain links TRBV6-1 to TRBJ2-3, with 7 positions matching TRBD2. CDR3 length: 17 residues. J was trimmed by 0 bases and V by 3 bases; bases with no gene match: 9. Germline-derived CDR1 and CDR2 are MNHNS and SASEGT.

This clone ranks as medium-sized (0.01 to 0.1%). The CDR3 is CASSLEASYNSPLHF. CDR3 bases: TGTGCCAGCAGCTTAGAGGCCTCCTATAATTCACCCCTCCACTTT. J is TRBJ1-6 and V is TRBV11-2, with D hard to call. CDR3 length: 15 amino acids. CDR1 SGHAT and CDR2 FQNNGV come from the germline V gene. Trimming took off 0 bases at V and 0 bases at J, with 3 bases between the two ends.

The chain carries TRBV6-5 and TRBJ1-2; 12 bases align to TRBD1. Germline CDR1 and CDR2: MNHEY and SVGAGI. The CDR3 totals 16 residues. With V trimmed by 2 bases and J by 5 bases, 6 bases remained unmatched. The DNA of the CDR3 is TGTGCCAGCAGTTACCGCCCGGGACAGGGGGCGTATGGCTACACCTTC. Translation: CASSYRPGQGAYGYTF.